This record covers a single TCR beta chain. What it binds is unknown. V shed 4 bases and J shed 1 base, with 4 bases lying between them. The CDR3 is 13 residues long. CDR1 is MDHEN and CDR2 is SYDVKM in the germline V gene. PCR involved 60 Vbeta and 13 Jbeta primers. Data came from immunoSEQ multiplex PCR; TCRdb stores just in-frame clones and leaves some out. This sample yields 55,000 to 80,000 clones, of which roughly 72% are seen a single time; 22% belongs to the top ten. This entry is derived from a study of cytomegalovirus exposure and HLA in healthy donors. General observations from the study: Rarity marked most TCR sequences, yet some public TCRs occurred in many donors.

Sample: PBMCs. This rearrangement joins TRBV28 to TRBJ2-2, with D unresolved. The TCR comes from a woman under 40 in good health and CMV-seropositive. The CDR3 spells CASSSLNTGELFF. The CDR3 DNA sequence: TGTGCCAGCAGTTCCCTGAACACCGGGGAGCTGTTTTTT.